This T cell receptor beta chain appears in the sequencing data of a study of blood T cell repertoires in COVID-19. The wider study: The United States, Italy and Spain provided the acute and convalescent COVID-19 samples. T cells, B-cell-depleted T cells, or PBMCs provided the cDNA or gDNA that served as material.

Only in-frame clones appear in the TCRdb table, and some are missing; sequencing was by immunoSEQ multiplex PCR. Here the sample spans tens of thousands of clones, 80% to 90% being singletons. Germline V gene data show CDR1 as SSHAT and CDR2 as FNYEAQ (reference sequence). The CDR3 is made up of 17 amino acids. Trimming removed 5 bases at V and 1 base at J, with 21 bases between. This clone has more than one count but fewer than ten. The TCR comes from a human donor in a cohort sampled during active COVID-19. The gene calls are TRBV7-7 and TRBJ2-7; a weak D match, TRBD2 (7 bases). The sample comprised peripheral blood. DNA of the CDR3: TGTGCCAGCAGCCCCAGGAGGGATGGGGGGGCTTCCTACGAGCAGTACTTC. It is translated as CASSPRRDGGASYEQYF.